The 9 T cell receptor beta chains below were found in one sample sequenced in a study of T cell changes during pregnancy in multiple sclerosis. Measured with immunoSEQ multiplex PCR; TCRdb has only the in-frame clones, and not every one. The repertoire holds some 60,000 clones, roughly 95% seen once, with approximately 0.34% in the top ten. The sample was CD4+ T cells from peripheral blood mononuclear cells, taken before pregnancy. The receptors derive from a female donor with multiple sclerosis, enrolled in a pregnancy study.

The V and J genes are TRBV9 and TRBJ2-1; TRBD2 matches at 14 bases. J lost 3 bases, V lost 4 bases, and 15 bases had no gene match. CDR1 and CDR2 from the germline V gene are SGDLS and YYNGEE. This CDR3 spans 20 amino acids. The CDR3 region has the DNA TGTGCCAGCAGCTCCCACACCGGACTAGCGGGAGGTGGGGACTACAATGAGCAGTTCTTC. This sequence encodes CASSSHTGLAGGGDYNEQFF.

The chain recombines TRBV5-6 with TRBJ2-3, with a possible D match to TRBD2 (5 bases). Germline values: CDR1 SGHDT, CDR2 YYEEEE. The CDR3 totals 14 residues. V lost 5 bases and J 2 bases, leaving 12 bases between the germline ends. The CDR3 here is CASSYPGFTDTQYF. The CDR3 DNA follows: TGTGCCAGCAGTTACCCGGGGTTCACAGATACGCAGTATTTT.

This rearrangement joins TRBV21-1 to TRBJ2-1; the table's D call, TRBD2, has no DNA check behind it. TRBV21-1 is labeled a pseudogene. This CDR3 contains 16 residues. The CDR3 sequence: CASSPRSVGNTREQFF. In nucleotides, the CDR3 is TGTGCCAGCAGCCCTCGTTCCGTCGGGAATACCCGTGAGCAGTTCTTC.

This rearrangement joins TRBV19 to TRBJ2-2; a weak D match, TRBD2 (7 bases). Per germline, CDR1 LNHDA and CDR2 SQIVND (reference sequence). CDR3 length: 14 amino acids. Trimming removed 7 bases from V and 5 bases from J, with 14 bases in between. As DNA, the CDR3 is TGTGCCAGTATGGGTCGGGGGGCGACCGGGGAGCTGTTTTTT. Protein: CASMGRGATGELFF.

The CDR3 nucleotides read TGCGCCAGCAGCTTGCCGATGACTAGCGAGGCAGATACGCAGTATTTT. Translated: CASSLPMTSEADTQYF. The rearrangement joins TRBV5-1 to TRBJ2-3, with 8 nucleotides matching TRBD2. Trimming removed 1 base from V and 4 bases from J; junction bases left unmatched: 8. In germline, CDR1 is SGHRS, CDR2 YFSETQ. The CDR3 covers 16 residues.

This chain links TRBV6-5 with TRBJ2-7; TRBD1 matches at 7 bases. Germline-derived CDR1 and CDR2 are MNHEY and SVGAGI. After removal of 6 bases from V and 0 bases from J, the junction contained 8 bases not matched to a gene. The CDR3 runs 15 residues. The CDR3 bases are TGTGCCAGCAGCCGGGGACAGCTTTACTCCTACGAGCAGTACTTC. Translated: CASSRGQLYSYEQYF.

The CDR3 sequence is CASSIGQGGNTEAFF. As DNA, the CDR3 is TGTGCCAGTAGTATAGGGCAGGGAGGGAACACTGAAGCTTTCTTT. The genes are TRBV19 and TRBJ1-1; D possibly corresponds to TRBD1 (5 bases). Germline-derived CDR1 and CDR2 are LNHDA and SQIVND (reference sequence). V dropped 1 base and J dropped 1 base, with 10 bases sitting between them. The CDR3 has 15 amino acids. Together with reference TRBV19 and TRBJ1-1, the CDR3 gives the full variable domain: DGGITQSPKYLFRKEGQNVTLSCEQNLNHDAMYWYRQDPGQGLRLIYYSQIVNDFQKGDIAEGYSVSREKKESFPLTVTSAQKNPTAFYLCASSIGQGGNTEAFFGQGTRLTVV.

The chain couples TRBV7-9 to TRBJ1-1; 9 bases are shared with TRBD1. V shed 5 bases, J shed 7 bases, and the junction held 8 bases outside the gene matches. Germline V gene sequence: CDR1 SEHNR, CDR2 FQNEAQ (reference sequence). The CDR3 totals 14 residues. For the CDR3, the DNA is TGTGCCAGCAGCCCCCGGGACAGGGTGAGTGAAGCTTTCTTT. It specifies CASSPRDRVSEAFF.

The J gene is TRBJ1-1, the V gene TRBV7-8; D possibly corresponds to TRBD1 (6 bases). CDR1 and CDR2 from the germline V gene are SGHVS and FQNEAQ. This CDR3 region has 17 residues. Trimming took 2 bases from V and 1 from J, leaving 17 bases between them. The CDR3 nucleotides read TGTGCCAGCAGCTTATTAGGATTGGGGGCCCAGAACACTGAAGCTTTCTTT. It yields the protein CASSLLGLGAQNTEAFF. Combining the CDR3 with reference TRBV7-8 and TRBJ1-1 gives the whole variable domain GAGVSQSPRYKVAKRGQDVALRCDPISGHVSLFWYQQALGQGPEFLTYFQNEAQLDKSGLPSDRFFAERPEGSVSTLKIQRTQQEDSAVYLCASSLLGLGAQNTEAFFGQGTRLTVV.